This entry lists 20 T cell receptor beta chains sequenced from one sample in a study of shared clonotypes between healthy human individuals. Clones were read by immunoSEQ multiplex PCR, and TCRdb kept only the in-frame ones, dropping some. The sample records roughly 380,000 clones, approximately 96% being singletons. The sequencing sample was made of memory CD8+ T cells sorted from blood. Subset noted: CD45RO+ cells pooled with CCR7-negative TemRA cells. The receptor source for this set is a man aged 25-45 years in good health.

The chain links TRBV5-1 to TRBJ2-7; D unresolved. The CDR3 covers 12 residues. V was trimmed by 4 bases and J by 0 bases, leaving 5 bases between them. Germline CDR1 reads SGHRS; CDR2 reads YFSETQ. CDR3 amino acids: CASSNSSYEQYF. The CDR3 DNA reads TGCGCCAGCAGCAACAGCTCCTACGAGCAGTACTTC.

The chain carries TRBV27 and TRBJ2-7, with 7 positions matching TRBD2. From germline, CDR1 is MNHEY and CDR2 SMNVEV (reference sequence). CDR3 length equals 14 residues. Trimming took 3 bases from V and 1 from J; bases not matched to a gene: 3. CDR3 coding DNA: TGTGCCAGCAGTTTGCTAGCGGTTTCCTACGAGCAGTACTTC. Translation gives CASSLLAVSYEQYF.

The chain links TRBV27 to TRBJ2-3, with 11 bases lining up with TRBD2. CDR3 length: 18 residues. Trimming at V came to 2 bases and at J to 0 bases, leaving 7 bases not matched to a gene. Germline lookup yields CDR1 MNHEY and CDR2 SMNVEV (reference sequence). The CDR3 sequence is CASSLGSLAGGSTDTQYF. CDR3 bases: TGTGCCAGCAGTTTAGGGTCTCTAGCGGGAGGTAGCACAGATACGCAGTATTTT.

The V call is TRBV5-6, the J call TRBJ2-1, with a possible D match to TRBD2 (5 bases). The CDR3 has 14 residues. Trimming pared 3 bases from V and 0 bases from J, leaving 7 bases between. Germline V gene sequence: CDR1 SGHDT, CDR2 YYEEEE. In nucleotides, the CDR3 is TGTGCCAGCAGCTCGGCGGGCTCCTACAATGAGCAGTTCTTC. Amino acids: CASSSAGSYNEQFF. The whole variable domain, filled in from reference TRBV5-6 and TRBJ2-1, reads DAGVTQSPTHLIKTRGQQVTLRCSPKSGHDTVSWYQQALGQGPQFIFQYYEEEERQRGNFPDRFSGHQFPNYSSELNVNALLLGDSALYLCASSSAGSYNEQFFGPGTRLTVL.

J is TRBJ1-2 and V is TRBV19; D unresolved. The CDR3 sequence is 13 residues long. V gave up 3 bases and J gave up 4 bases, with 9 bases separating them. The germline CDR1 and CDR2 sequences are LNHDA and SQIVND (reference sequence). The CDR3 spells CASSIGGIYGYTF. CDR3 coding DNA: TGTGCCAGTAGTATTGGTGGCATCTATGGCTACACCTTC. The whole variable domain, remainder taken from reference TRBV19 and TRBJ1-2, is DGGITQSPKYLFRKEGQNVTLSCEQNLNHDAMYWYRQDPGQGLRLIYYSQIVNDFQKGDIAEGYSVSREKKESFPLTVTSAQKNPTAFYLCASSIGGIYGYTFGSGTRLTVV.

The chain couples TRBV9 to TRBJ2-5, with TRBD2 matching over 12 bases. CDR1 and CDR2 (germline): SGDLS, YYNGEE. This CDR3 contains 15 residues. With V trimmed by 0 bases and J by 3 bases, 0 bases remained unmatched. In DNA, the CDR3 is TGTGCCAGCAGCGTAGGGACTAGCGGGAAAGAGACCCAGTACTTC. It specifies CASSVGTSGKETQYF.

The CDR3 loop reads CSVEEGFGYTDTQYF. For the CDR3, the DNA is TGCAGCGTTGAAGAGGGATTCGGTTACACAGATACGCAGTATTTT. This chain connects TRBV29-1 to TRBJ2-3; no definite D call. CDR3 length: 15 residues. V lost 0 bases and J 2 bases, leaving 12 bases between the germline ends. Germline V gene sequence: CDR1 SQVTM, CDR2 ANQGSEA.

The V gene is TRBV25-1, the J gene TRBJ2-5, with 7 bases aligning to TRBD2. Trimming removed 1 base from V and 3 bases from J; junction bases left unmatched: 5. The CDR3 is made up of 15 amino acids. CDR1 MGHDK and CDR2 SYGVNS come from the germline V gene. The CDR3 DNA is TGTGCCAGCAGTGAATTGGGGGGGGTGGAAGAGACCCAGTACTTC. Protein product: CASSELGGVEETQYF.

As DNA, the CDR3 is TGTGCCAGCAGCAGTGGACTAGCGGGGCAAGAGACCCAGTACTTC. Amino acids: CASSSGLAGQETQYF. The chain carries TRBV5-4 and TRBJ2-5; 12 nucleotides line up with TRBD2. From germline, CDR1 is SGHNT and CDR2 YYREEE (reference sequence). CDR3 size: 15 residues. The ends lost 4 bases at V and 2 bases at J; junction bases unmatched: 3.

This chain connects TRBV19 to TRBJ2-2; 8 bases agree with TRBD2. The germline V gene has CDR1 LNHDA and CDR2 SQIVND (reference sequence). Trimming took 5 bases from V and 2 from J; bases not matched to a gene: 4. The CDR3 is 15 residues long. The CDR3 region is CASSLLAVNTGELFF. CDR3 nucleotide sequence: TGTGCCAGTAGTTTACTAGCGGTTAACACCGGGGAGCTGTTTTTT.

This clone was detected only once. This rearrangement joins TRBV28 to TRBJ2-7; possibly TRBD1 for D (5 bases). Germline V gives CDR1 MDHEN, CDR2 SYDVKM. V lost 4 bases and J 2 bases, leaving 9 bases between the germline ends. The CDR3 consists of 13 residues. Here the CDR3 reads CASSWGRAYEQYF. The CDR3 DNA follows: TGTGCCAGCAGTTGGGGCAGGGCCTACGAGCAGTACTTC.

This chain connects TRBV4-1 to TRBJ2-1; TRBD1 is a possible D gene (6 bases). This CDR3 is 16 amino acids long. The V gene lost 1 base and the J gene lost 2 bases, with 12 bases spanning the gap. CDR1 and CDR2 from the germline V gene are MGHRA and YSYEKL. The CDR3: CASSQVQGNPYNEQFF. The CDR3, as DNA: TGCGCCAGCAGCCAAGTACAGGGTAACCCCTACAATGAGCAGTTCTTC.

J is TRBJ2-1 and V is TRBV19; weak D call: TRBD2 (5 bases). Between the trimmed V and J ends, which lost 3 bases and 2 bases, there was a span of 11 bases. The CDR3 is made up of 15 amino acids. The germline CDR1 and CDR2 sequences are LNHDA and SQIVND (reference sequence). The CDR3 DNA sequence: TGTGCCAGTAGTATTCGAGGGATTACCTACAATGAGCAGTTCTTC. This gives the protein CASSIRGITYNEQFF. Full variable domain (outside the CDR3, taken from reference TRBV19 and TRBJ2-1): DGGITQSPKYLFRKEGQNVTLSCEQNLNHDAMYWYRQDPGQGLRLIYYSQIVNDFQKGDIAEGYSVSREKKESFPLTVTSAQKNPTAFYLCASSIRGITYNEQFFGPGTRLTVL.

The gene calls are TRBV14 and TRBJ2-7; the D gene is possibly TRBD1 (5 bases). The germline gives CDR1 SGHDN, CDR2 FVKESK. Trimming removed 4 bases at V and 3 bases at J, with 19 bases between. There are 16 residues in the CDR3. CDR3 coding DNA: TGTGCCAGCAGCCGAAGAGAGCAGGGCTTCGGCTACGAGCAGTACTTC. Translation: CASSRREQGFGYEQYF.

The gene calls are TRBV4-1 and TRBJ1-5, with 7 positions matching TRBD1. This CDR3 has 15 residues. CDR1 and CDR2 (germline): MGHRA, YSYEKL. V lost 4 bases, J lost 0 bases, and 3 bases stayed unmatched. Here the CDR3 reads CASSRDSYSNQPQHF. As DNA, the CDR3 is TGCGCCAGCAGCCGGGACAGTTATAGCAATCAGCCCCAGCATTTT.

V and J are TRBV28 and TRBJ1-2, with 8 nucleotides matching TRBD1. CDR1 is MDHEN, CDR2 SYDVKM, per germline. With V trimmed by 5 bases and J by 4 bases, 9 bases remained unmatched. The CDR3 has 15 amino acids. DNA for the CDR3: TGTGCCAGCAGTCTTGGGGACAGGCCCATCTATGGCTACACCTTC. Protein product: CASSLGDRPIYGYTF.

This clone has a single count. The genes are TRBV28 and TRBJ2-3; 7 bases align to TRBD2. The V gene end was trimmed by 3 bases and the J gene end by 7 bases; junction bases not matched to a gene: 10. This CDR3 is built from 15 residues. Per germline, CDR1 MDHEN and CDR2 SYDVKM. CDR3 sequence: CASSFGGSSINTQYF. CDR3 DNA sequence: TGTGCCAGCAGTTTTGGCGGGAGTAGTATAAATACGCAGTATTTT.

This chain connects TRBV2 to TRBJ2-7, with D maybe TRBD1 (7 bases). The CDR3 spans 14 residues. Looked up from germline, CDR1 is SNHLY and CDR2 is FYNNEI. V lost 2 bases and J 4 bases, leaving 12 bases between the germline ends. CDR3 in amino acids: CASSERAGGYEQYF. DNA of the CDR3: TGTGCCAGCAGTGAAAGGGCAGGGGGGTACGAGCAGTACTTC.

The chain is built from TRBV28 and TRBJ1-1, with D perhaps TRBD1 (6 bases). CDR3 length: 15 amino acids. Per germline, CDR1 MDHEN and CDR2 SYDVKM. Trimming took 5 bases from V and 1 from J, leaving 14 bases between them. As DNA, the CDR3 is TGTGCCAGCAGTCCATGGGGGCTAGGGAACACTGAAGCTTTCTTT. Translation gives CASSPWGLGNTEAFF.

The chain joins TRBV7-9 to TRBJ1-1, with a possible D match to TRBD1 (5 bases). In germline, CDR1 is SEHNR, CDR2 FQNEAQ (reference sequence). The CDR3 extends over 13 amino acids. Trimming removed 3 bases at V and 5 bases at J, with 10 bases between. The CDR3, as DNA: TGTGCCAGCAGCTTCTTAGGGGAGACTGAAGCTTTCTTT. Its translation is CASSFLGETEAFF.